Each of the 23 T cell receptor beta chains below was sequenced from the same sample in a study of T cells in Graves' hyperthyroidism and ophthalmopathy. RNA transcripts gave rise to amplified TCR beta CDR3 regions. An initial round of RT-PCR targeting the TCR CDR3 relied on the HTBI primer set. TCRdb independently ran MiXCR on the multiplex PCR reads; one entry per CDR3 protein. The sample carries hundreds of thousands of distinct CDR3 sequences, 14% recorded once. The sequenced sample consisted of blood. These receptors were taken from a woman aged 18-29 years with Graves' hyperthyroidism.

This clonotype showed up just once. The V and J genes are TRBV6-2 or TRBV6-3 and TRBJ2-5; D not certain. CDR3 size: 12 residues. V lost 8 bases to trimming and J lost 5 bases, with 12 bases between them. Germline CDR1 reads MNHEY; CDR2 reads SVGEGT. In nucleotides, the CDR3 is TGTGCCAGCGCTCCGGTCAGGGAGACCCAGTACTTC. Its translation is CASAPVRETQYF.

This clonotype showed up just a few times. This chain links TRBV30 with TRBJ2-1; TRBD2 aligns across 8 bases. CDR1 is GTSNPN, CDR2 SVGIG, per germline (reference sequence). J gave up 7 bases and V 1 base, and 9 bases lay outside the gene matches. This CDR3 has 15 amino acids. CDR3 sequence (DNA): TGTGCCTGGAGTGGGGGACTAGTTTTAATAAATGAGCAGTTCTTC. Its translation is CAWSGGLVLINEQFF.

This clonotype was counted only a few times. V usage is TRBV6-2 or TRBV6-3 and J usage is TRBJ2-7; D may be TRBD2 (6 bases). The CDR3 extends over 15 amino acids. Germline CDR1 is MNHEY and CDR2 is SVGEGT. V lost 10 bases to trimming and J lost 7 bases, with 26 bases between them. CDR3 in amino acids: CANRESGTRGREQYF. As DNA, the CDR3 is TGTGCCAACAGAGAGTCCGGGACCAGAGGGAGGGAGCAGTACTTC.

The table lists this clonotype with many counts. J is TRBJ1-4 and V is TRBV7-8; maybe TRBD1 (6 bases). The germline V gene encodes CDR1 SGHVS and CDR2 FQNEAQ. The CDR3 extends over 16 amino acids. With 5 bases removed from V and 7 bases from J, the gap between germline ends came to 20 bases. As DNA, the CDR3 is TGTGCCAGCAGCCCGGGTGGGGGGCTGGGAGTTGAAAAACTGTTTTTT. Protein product: CASSPGGGLGVEKLFF.

The chain uses TRBV7-3 and TRBJ2-1; tentatively, D is TRBD2 (6 bases). The CDR3 totals 18 residues. Trimming removed 3 bases at V and 6 bases at J, with 24 bases between. The germline V gene encodes CDR1 SGHTA and CDR2 FQGTGA. CDR3 DNA sequence: TGTGCCAGCAGCTTCGTAGGCAGGGAGGTTTTGGTAGGCAATGAGCAGTTCTTC. This gives the protein CASSFVGREVLVGNEQFF. Looking up the rest from reference TRBV7-3 and TRBJ2-1 gives the full variable domain: GAGVSQTPSNKVTEKGKYVELRCDPISGHTALYWYRQSLGQGPEFLIYFQGTGAADDSGLPNDRFFAVRPEGSVSTLKIQRTERGDSAVYLCASSFVGREVLVGNEQFFGPGTRLTVL.

This clonotype was counted many times. The chain combines TRBV11-3 with TRBJ2-1; perhaps TRBD1 as D (5 bases). V was trimmed by 4 bases and J by 4 bases, leaving 17 bases between them. CDR1 SGHNT and CDR2 YENEEA come from the germline V gene. The CDR3 consists of 16 residues. CDR3 region: CASSSPGAMGYNEQFF. The CDR3, as DNA: TGTGCCAGCAGCTCCCCTGGGGCCATGGGGTACAATGAGCAGTTCTTC. Filled out from reference TRBV11-3 and TRBJ2-1, the complete variable domain reads EAGVVQSPRYKIIEKKQPVAFWCNPISGHNTLYWYLQNLGQGPELLIRYENEEAVDDSQLPKDRFSAERLKGVDSTLKIQPAELGDSAVYLCASSSPGAMGYNEQFFGPGTRLTVL.

This clonotype was observed many times. The chain joins TRBV20-1 to TRBJ2-7; the match to TRBD2 covers 8 bases. Germline V gives CDR1 DFQATT, CDR2 SNEGSKA (reference sequence). The V segment lost 4 bases and the J segment 4 bases; nucleotides outside the gene matches: 12. This CDR3 has 15 residues. CDR3 DNA sequence: TGCAGTGCTACTCCTCAAGGGACTAGAGTTTACGAGCAGTACTTC. Translation: CSATPQGTRVYEQYF.

Concerning this clonotype itself: This may come from a read error, since a much larger clone is one base off. V is TRBV3-1 and J is TRBJ2-7, with D tentatively TRBD1 (6 bases). Per the germline V gene, CDR1 is LGHDT and CDR2 is YNNKEL (reference sequence). V was trimmed by 2 bases and J by 6 bases, leaving 8 bases between them. The CDR3 is made up of 12 amino acids. The CDR3 loop reads CASSQTGSEQYF. The CDR3 nucleotides are TGTGCCAGCAGCCAAACAGGGTCCGAGCAGTACTTC.

In its sample, this clonotype was seen many times. The chain employs TRBV6-1 and TRBJ1-5; TRBD1 matches 9 bases. The V gene's germline CDR1 is MNHNS and CDR2 SASEGT. V dropped 6 bases and J dropped 0; count of bases not matched to a gene: 12. The length of the CDR3 is 18 residues. The CDR3 here is CASSRGTGPRNSNQPQHF. The CDR3 DNA reads TGTGCCAGCAGCCGTGGGACAGGGCCGAGGAATAGCAATCAGCCCCAGCATTTT.

The CDR3 sequence is CASSVAYQPSYEQYF. The CDR3 nucleotides read TGTGCCAGCAGCGTAGCTTACCAGCCCTCCTACGAGCAGTACTTC. The genes are TRBV9 and TRBJ2-7; D not certain. CDR3 length equals 15 residues. Germline lookup yields CDR1 SGDLS and CDR2 YYNGEE. V dropped 0 bases and J dropped 0 bases, with 10 bases sitting between them.

This clonotype was detected many times. This rearrangement joins TRBV19 to TRBJ1-1; D might be TRBD1 (6 bases). CDR3 size: 14 residues. Trimming removed 4 bases at V and 3 bases at J, with 12 bases between. Germline values: CDR1 LNHDA, CDR2 SQIVND (reference sequence). The CDR3 DNA reads as TGTGCCAGTAGTACCTCCCAGGGGTACACTGAAGCTTTCTTT. This encodes CASSTSQGYTEAFF. Complete variable domain (other parts from reference TRBV19 and TRBJ1-1): DGGITQSPKYLFRKEGQNVTLSCEQNLNHDAMYWYRQDPGQGLRLIYYSQIVNDFQKGDIAEGYSVSREKKESFPLTVTSAQKNPTAFYLCASSTSQGYTEAFFGQGTRLTVV.

This clonotype occurred many times. This rearrangement joins TRBV18 to TRBJ2-7; TRBD1 or TRBD2 may be the D gene (7 bases each). The V end was cut by 5 bases, the J end by 3 bases, with 20 bases between. CDR1 and CDR2 (germline): KGHSH, LQKENI. This CDR3 has 16 amino acids. The CDR3 loop is CASSSWSGTEYYEQYF. CDR3 coding DNA: TGTGCCAGCTCATCTTGGAGCGGGACAGAGTACTACGAGCAGTACTTC.

This chain joins TRBV6-2 or TRBV6-3 and TRBJ2-1; D not certain. Germline V lookup: CDR1 MNHEY, CDR2 SVGEGT. CDR3 length: 13 residues. V lost 2 bases and J 5 bases, leaving 7 bases between the germline ends. The CDR3 region has the DNA TGTGCCAGCAGTTACCATATCAACAATGAGCAGTTCTTC. The encoded protein is CASSYHINNEQFF.

The V gene is TRBV7-9, the J gene TRBJ2-3, with 9 bases identical to TRBD2. V lost 5 bases and J lost 3; bases outside the gene matches: 6. CDR1 and CDR2 from the germline V gene are SEHNR and FQNEAQ (reference sequence). The CDR3 has 15 amino acids. Here the CDR3 DNA reads TGTGCCAGCAGCCAAGCGGGAGGAGGAACAGATACGCAGTATTTT. It specifies CASSQAGGGTDTQYF.

Ten or more counts support this clonotype. V and J are TRBV7-6 and TRBJ2-7; D remains unclear. Germline CDR1 is SGHVS and CDR2 is FNYEAQ. The CDR3 runs 15 residues. V was trimmed by 5 bases and J by 3 bases, leaving 17 bases between them. CDR3 residues: CASSRSPSIYYEQYF. The CDR3 DNA reads TGTGCCAGCAGCCGGTCTCCCTCGATTTACTACGAGCAGTACTTC.

This clonotype was recorded many times. The gene calls are TRBV20-1 and TRBJ2-7, with D maybe TRBD2 (6 bases). The CDR3 length is 15 residues. The germline CDR1 and CDR2 sequences are DFQATT and SNEGSKA (reference sequence). The ends were cut back, 4 bases at V and 3 bases at J, with 19 bases in the middle. CDR3 residues: CSATAPAGHSYEQYF. The CDR3 nucleotides are TGCAGTGCTACCGCCCCGGCGGGGCATAGCTACGAGCAGTACTTC.

The rearrangement joins TRBV7-9 to TRBJ1-5; a possible D gene is TRBD1 (6 bases). V dropped 5 bases and J dropped 6 bases, with 20 bases sitting between them. From germline, CDR1 is SEHNR and CDR2 FQNEAQ (reference sequence). This CDR3 spans 16 amino acids. As DNA, the CDR3 is TGTGCCAGCAGCCGAGGTACGGGGGCTGAAAGTCAGCCCCAGCATTTT. It translates to CASSRGTGAESQPQHF.

This clonotype was observed many times. The J gene is TRBJ2-5, the V gene TRBV7-8; D tentatively fits TRBD1 or TRBD2 (5 bases each). V was pared by 5 bases and J by 2 bases, with 18 bases between. The length of the CDR3 is 16 residues. Germline V gene lookup returns CDR1 SGHVS and CDR2 FQNEAQ. The CDR3 bases are TGTGCCAGCAGCCCGATCGGGGCCCGGGGACAAGAGACCCAGTACTTC. It specifies CASSPIGARGQETQYF.

Points on this clonotype: A much larger clone is a single base away; this may be a read error. The chain links TRBV5-1 to TRBJ1-1; TRBD1 is a possible D gene (5 bases). Germline V gene data show CDR1 as SGHRS and CDR2 as YFSETQ. The CDR3 runs 13 residues. Here the CDR3 DNA reads TGCGTCAGCAGCTTTGTAGGGGACACTGAAGCTTTCTTT. Protein sequence: CVSSFVGDTEAFF.

A few counts support this clonotype. This chain uses TRBV6-6 with TRBJ2-7; D is unresolved. CDR1 MNHNY and CDR2 SVGAGI come from the germline V gene (reference sequence). With 2 bases removed from V and 5 bases from J, the gap between germline ends came to 4 bases. The CDR3 is made up of 11 amino acids. CDR3 loop: CASSYQDEQYF. The CDR3 bases are TGTGCCAGCAGTTACCAAGACGAGCAGTACTTC.

V usage is TRBV15 and J usage is TRBJ2-1; D gene uncertain. CDR3 length: 14 amino acids. Germline values: CDR1 LNHNV, CDR2 YYDKDF (reference sequence). Trimming left V 8 bases short and J 3 bases short, with 14 bases between. The CDR3 loop is CATGGDLGYNEQFF. In nucleotides, the CDR3 is TGTGCCACCGGCGGAGACTTGGGCTACAATGAGCAGTTCTTC.

This clonotype was found a few times. In DNA, the CDR3 is TGCAGTGCTAGAGATTTGTCGGGACTAGCGGGGGATGAGCAGTTCTTC. Protein sequence: CSARDLSGLAGDEQFF. The rearrangement uses TRBV20-1 and TRBJ2-1; 14 bases fit TRBD2. Germline CDR1 and CDR2: DFQATT and SNEGSKA (reference sequence). This CDR3 region has 16 residues. V shed 0 bases, J shed 8 bases, and the junction held 6 bases outside the gene matches.

This clonotype was picked up a small number of times. This chain connects TRBV4-3 to TRBJ2-3; no firm D call. This CDR3 is built from 13 residues. V lost 1 base and J 4 bases, leaving 6 bases between the germline ends. Per germline, CDR1 LGHNA and CDR2 YSLEER. CDR3 amino acids: CASSQVKADTQYF. The CDR3 DNA reads TGCGCCAGCAGCCAAGTTAAAGCAGATACGCAGTATTTT.